This T cell receptor beta chain was found in a study of CD8 T cells in Susac syndrome (dated by TCRdb to the late 2010s). Describing the broader study: Of the Susac syndrome patients who were sequenced, 5 or 6 had clinically active disease and eight were in clinical remission. At blood withdrawal, Susac syndrome patients were therapy-naive, treated with corticosteroids (with IVIg additionally given to some), or treated with IVIg alone. Repertoire sequencing was used to test whether CD8+ T cell activation and differentiation in Susac syndrome was antigen driven. Points the paper makes about the study in general: No clonal expansion was detected in the CD4+ T cell repertoire of Susac syndrome patients. The study acknowledged that relatively few individuals were included in the TCR sequencing and HLA analysis.

RNA was extracted using the RNeasy kit, and about 0.45 to 1 microgram was reverse transcribed with random hexamers. TCR beta CDR3 regions were amplified with the immunoSEQ multiplex PCR assay covering 54 Vbeta and 13 Jbeta segments. PCR amplification bias was corrected using a synthetic template baseline for primer optimization and computational correction. The published analysis was carried out like this. Only productive sequences were kept, with reads annotated to V, D and J genes according to IMGT and analyzed in immunoSEQ Analyzer. Clonality was calculated as one minus the Shannon entropy normalized by log2 of the number of productive unique sequences. For each patient and control, public and private clones were evaluated among the 100 most prevalent clones. Clones were defined as Susac-specific when absent from the healthy and MS cohorts, from about 970 published viral clones and from other ImmuneACCESS disease sequences. TCRdb applied fastp at Q25 and MiXCR to the public reads, then kept only in-frame beta chains. One record per CDR3 amino acid sequence lists the most common genes and DNA. The authors' filters were not applied to this entry. For this sample there are about 240,000 distinct CDR3 sequences; less than 96% appear just once. The top ten clones comprise approximately 0.1% of the sample.

Turning to this clonotype: Its antigen remains undetermined. No base quality values were provided; no much bigger clone lies one nucleotide off.

CDR1 and CDR2, per the germline V gene, are MNHEY and SVGAGI. V is reduced by 0 bases and J by 2 bases, leaving a spacing of 7 bases between them. Measured from the cysteine to the phenylalanine, the CDR3 is 14 residues long. Only the CDR3 DNA stays, 42 bases, in frame from base 1. Peripheral blood CD8+ and CD4+ T cells from healthy donors, Susac syndrome patients and multiple sclerosis patients were profiled using high-throughput TCR beta sequencing. The Susac syndrome patients fulfilled recently defined diagnostic criteria for either definite or probable disease. Bulk CD8+ and CD4+ T cells were purified by magnetic negative isolation, whereas CD8+ TEMRA cells were enriched by FACS. Blood was collected in EDTA tubes and processed within 24 hours, with PBMCs isolated through density gradient centrifugation. PBMCs intended for TCR sequencing were frozen in liquid nitrogen and were later thawed in a 37 degrees C water bath. The sorted or isolated CD4+, CD8+ and CD8+ TEMRA cells reached a purity of at least 90%.

The sample taken for sequencing was CD4+ T cells from PBMCs. The TCR sequence derives from a human donor with Susac syndrome. The chain is encoded by TRBV6-5 joined to TRBJ1-2; there is no confident call for the D gene. The DNA sequence is as follows: TGTGCCAGCAGTTACTCCCCGGGAAACTATGGCTACACCTTC. This yields the protein CASSYSPGNYGYTF.